This T cell receptor (beta chain) was obtained from a study of T cell changes during pregnancy in multiple sclerosis. Germline CDR1 and CDR2: SGHVS and FQNEAQ. Trimming pared 5 bases from V and 7 bases from J, leaving 8 bases between. This CDR3 contains 11 residues. Clones were read by immunoSEQ multiplex PCR, and TCRdb kept only the in-frame ones, dropping some. The profile shows under 85,000 clones, 91% of them singletons. The chain employs TRBV7-8 and TRBJ1-2, with D possibly matching TRBD1 (5 bases). This sequence was found in a female donor in good health, enrolled as a control in a pregnancy study. Sample: CD4+ T cells from peripheral blood mononuclear cells, taken in the third trimester of pregnancy. CDR3: CASSQGAGYTF. The CDR3 nucleotides are TGTGCCAGCAGCCAGGGTGCTGGCTACACCTTC.